Given below is one TCR beta chain in context. In the same sample, other DNA sequences code for this CDR3. The CDR3 length is 15 residues. V dropped 0 bases and J dropped 5; count of bases not matched to a gene: 5. Per germline, CDR1 SGHRS and CDR2 YFSETQ. The sample originates from a study of shared clonotypes between healthy human individuals. As processed by the authors: Because ImmunoSEQ provided only junction sequences with no quality scores, the filtering differed. Data came from immunoSEQ multiplex PCR; TCRdb stores just in-frame clones and leaves some out. V, J and clone size are taken as reported in that table, and D and trimming were inferred from the DNA itself. The sample consists of under 750,000 clones, 72% of them appearing once.

V gene TRBV5-1 combines with J gene TRBJ2-1, with 7 bases matching TRBD1. Sequenced: memory CD4+ T cells sorted from blood. Indicated subset: CD45RA-negative fraction. This TCR came from a young woman in good health. The CDR3 DNA is TGCGCCAGCAGCTTGGGGGACAGAGACAACAATGAGCAGTTCTTC. Amino acids: CASSLGDRDNNEQFF. Looking up the rest from reference TRBV5-1 and TRBJ2-1 gives the full variable domain: KAGVTQTPRYLIKTRGQQVTLSCSPISGHRSVSWYQQTPGQGLQFLFEYFSETQRNKGNFPGRFSGRQFSNSRSEMNVSTLELGDSALYLCASSLGDRDNNEQFFGPGTRLTVL.